The 23 T cell receptor beta chains in this list originate from one sample, sequenced in a study of blood T cells in healthy people across ages. The authors ran a second PCR of about 7 to 11 cycles using a sample-barcoded 5' primer and a J-beta primer mix. One entry per CDR3 protein, called by TCRdb with MiXCR from the 5' RACE reads. The table lists over a million distinct CDR3 sequences, around 40% of them singletons. Material: blood. These receptors all stem from a woman in her late teens or twenties in good health.

J is TRBJ2-1 and V is TRBV28; TRBD1 aligns across 8 bases. CDR3 length: 17 residues. Trimming cost V 6 bases and J 0 bases; bases outside gene matches: 10. Germline V gene data show CDR1 as MDHEN and CDR2 as SYDVKM. Here the CDR3 reads CASRSGTGPRSYNEQFF. CDR3 nucleotides: TGTGCCAGCAGGTCCGGGACAGGACCTCGCTCCTACAATGAGCAGTTCTTC.

This clonotype appeared a few times. A read error may produce the germline difference seen at one junction end. This sequence joins TRBV20-1 and TRBJ2-7; D is possibly TRBD1 (6 bases). CDR1 and CDR2 from the germline V gene are DFQATT and SNEGSKA (reference sequence). The length of the CDR3 is 16 residues. CDR3 DNA: TGTAGTGCTAGGACCCCAGGACAGCGACTTTCCTACGAGCAGTACTTC. This encodes CSARTPGQRLSYEQYF.

This clonotype occurred a few times. This chain connects TRBV4-2 to TRBJ2-3; 9 nucleotides agree with TRBD2. CDR1 and CDR2 (germline): LGHNA, YNFKEQ. V was pared by 1 base and J by 4 bases, with 6 bases of the junction left unmatched. The CDR3 is 16 residues long. CDR3 DNA sequence: TGTGCCAGCAGCCAAGTCGCTAGCGGGAAGGCAGATACGCAGTATTTT. This codes for CASSQVASGKADTQYF.

Comments on this clonotype: An end of the junction differs from the germline gene, which may be a read error. This chain connects TRBV7-2 to TRBJ2-1, with 8 bases matching TRBD2. Per the germline V gene, CDR1 is SGHTA and CDR2 is FQGNSA. This CDR3 contains 14 residues. CDR3 sequence reads: CSSSLTAGEDEQFF. For the CDR3, the DNA is TGTTCCAGCAGCTTGACAGCGGGAGAGGATGAGCAGTTCTTC. The full variable domain, with the rest looked up from reference TRBV7-2 and TRBJ2-1, is GAGVSQSPSNKVTEKGKDVELRCDPISGHTALYWYRQSLGQGLEFLIYFQGNSAPDKSGLPSDRFSAERTGGSVSTLTIQRTQQEDSAVYLCSSSLTAGEDEQFFGPGTRLTVL.

The V call is TRBV3-1, the J call TRBJ1-2; D remains ambiguous. This CDR3 is built from 16 residues. Between the trimmed V and J ends, which lost 4 bases and 0 bases, there was a span of 15 bases. The germline V gene has CDR1 LGHDT and CDR2 YNNKEL (reference sequence). CDR3 sequence (DNA): TGTGCCAGCAGCCCACAAGTTTCGGCTCCTAACTATGGCTACACCTTC. Translating gives CASSPQVSAPNYGYTF.

The chain recombines TRBV5-1 with TRBJ2-7; 8 nucleotides align to TRBD2. V was pared by 4 bases and J by 2 bases, with 8 bases of the junction left unmatched. The CDR3 runs 15 residues. Germline CDR1 and CDR2: SGHRS and YFSETQ. The CDR3 nucleotides read TGCGCCAGCAGCCCGGGAGCGGGGGATACCTACGAGCAGTACTTC. Translation: CASSPGAGDTYEQYF.

This clonotype was seen a single time. The V call is TRBV3-1, the J call TRBJ2-1; D gene ambiguous. Per the germline V gene, CDR1 is LGHDT and CDR2 is YNNKEL (reference sequence). V lost 0 bases and J lost 5, with 11 bases in between. The CDR3 runs 15 residues. The CDR3: CASSQDSLVDNEQFF. As DNA, the CDR3 is TGTGCCAGCAGCCAAGATTCTCTGGTGGACAATGAGCAGTTCTTC.

This clonotype was seen only a few times. V and J are TRBV7-2 and TRBJ2-3, with 12 bases lining up with TRBD2. This CDR3 comprises 16 residues. Germline V gene data show CDR1 as SGHTA and CDR2 as FQGNSA. V shed 0 bases, J shed 6 bases, and the junction held 4 bases outside the gene matches. The CDR3 loop reads CASSLASSGGADTQYF. CDR3 sequence (DNA): TGTGCCAGCAGCTTAGCGTCTAGCGGGGGGGCCGATACGCAGTATTTT.

The chain couples TRBV7-2 to TRBJ1-4, with a tentative D call TRBD1 (6 bases). Germline V lookup: CDR1 SGHTA, CDR2 FQGNSA. The CDR3 loop spans 17 amino acids. With 1 base removed from V and 3 bases from J, the gap between germline ends came to 15 bases. CDR3 DNA: TGTGCCAGCAGCTTAGATCCCCTCAGGGGTTCTAATGAAAAACTGTTTTTT. It specifies CASSLDPLRGSNEKLFF.

This rearrangement joins TRBV4-1 to TRBJ1-1; no clear D. Germline V gene sequence: CDR1 MGHRA, CDR2 YSYEKL. V gave up 6 bases and J gave up 5 bases, with 13 bases separating them. This CDR3 has 13 residues. CDR3 region: CASRTTSGTEAFF. CDR3 DNA sequence: TGCGCCAGCAGGACAACGAGTGGGACTGAAGCTTTCTTT.

This clonotype has just a few counts. The rearrangement joins TRBV6-5 to TRBJ2-1; the D gene is possibly TRBD2 (6 bases). The CDR3 has 13 amino acids. V lost 3 bases, J lost 11 bases, and 14 bases lay in between. From germline, CDR1 is MNHEY and CDR2 SVGAGI. CDR3 DNA sequence: TGTGCCAGCAGTTATGGGCCGGGACTCAAGCAGTTCTTC. Amino acid sequence: CASSYGPGLKQFF.

Only one count was recorded for this clonotype. DNA for the CDR3: TGTGCCAGCAGCTTATCTACTGGGGCAGACAATGAGCAGTACTTC. Residues: CASSLSTGADNEQYF. V and J are TRBV7-3 and TRBJ2-1, with D possibly matching TRBD1 (5 bases). The J call may be wrong; the DNA end is better matched by TRBJ2-7. Germline CDR1 reads SGHTA; CDR2 reads FQGTGA. This CDR3 has 15 amino acids.

This clonotype showed up many times. The chain combines TRBV5-1 with TRBJ2-3; no definite D call. Germline values: CDR1 SGHRS, CDR2 YFSETQ. V was shortened by 3 bases and J by 0 bases, with 11 bases between the two germline ends. CDR3 length equals 15 residues. The CDR3: CASSSQAQSTDTQYF. In DNA, the CDR3 is TGCGCCAGCAGCTCCCAAGCTCAGAGCACAGATACGCAGTATTTT.

The chain couples TRBV7-2 to TRBJ1-6; 8 nucleotides align to TRBD1. V dropped 4 bases and J dropped 7; count of bases not matched to a gene: 9. CDR1 SGHTA and CDR2 FQGNSA come from the germline V gene. CDR3 length: 16 amino acids. The CDR3 is CASSYRDRPLNSPLHF. The CDR3 bases are TGTGCCAGCAGCTACCGGGACAGGCCCTTAAATTCACCCCTCCACTTT.

J is TRBJ1-2 and V is TRBV27; D is undetermined. CDR1 is MNHEY, CDR2 SMNVEV, per germline (reference sequence). The CDR3 runs to 14 residues. V lost 4 bases to trimming and J lost 2 bases, with 11 bases between them. The CDR3 spells CASSSSPLNYGYTF. CDR3 in DNA: TGTGCCAGCAGTTCCAGCCCACTGAACTATGGCTACACCTTC.

This sequence joins TRBV29-1 and TRBJ2-5, with D unresolved. This CDR3 is 13 amino acids long. V lost 7 bases and J 1 base, leaving 13 bases between the germline ends. Per the germline V gene, CDR1 is SQVTM and CDR2 is ANQGSEA. CDR3 sequence reads: CSALEASQETQYF. The CDR3 DNA is TGCAGCGCCCTCGAGGCCTCCCAAGAGACCCAGTACTTC.

This clonotype appeared a few times. The rearrangement joins TRBV5-4 to TRBJ2-1; weak D call: TRBD2 (8 bases). The germline gives CDR1 SGHNT, CDR2 YYREEE (reference sequence). This CDR3 is 16 amino acids long. V was pared by 9 bases and J by 0 bases, with 19 bases between. CDR3 in amino acids: CATSGGGPSSYNEQFF. The CDR3 DNA reads as TGTGCCACCTCGGGAGGGGGCCCAAGCTCCTACAATGAGCAGTTCTTC. Based on the CDR3 plus reference TRBV5-4 and TRBJ2-1, the full variable domain is ETGVTQSPTHLIKTRGQQVTLRCSSQSGHNTVSWYQQALGQGPQFIFQYYREEENGRGNFPPRFSGLQFPNYSSELNVNALELDDSALYLCATSGGGPSSYNEQFFGPGTRLTVL.

The table lists this clonotype with many counts. J is TRBJ2-1 and V is TRBV29-1; perhaps TRBD1 as D (6 bases). The germline gives CDR1 SQVTM, CDR2 ANQGSEA. Trimming pared 1 base from V and 2 bases from J, leaving 12 bases between. The CDR3 covers 15 residues. The CDR3, as DNA: TGCAGCGTTGAAGCAGTGCAGGGGCCCTACAATGAGCAGTTCTTC. It codes for CSVEAVQGPYNEQFF.

This chain connects TRBV25-1 to TRBJ2-1, with 10 bases identical to TRBD2. The CDR3 totals 11 residues. CDR1 MGHDK and CDR2 SYGVNS come from the germline V gene. This chain's CDR3 is CVGLAANEQFF. CDR3 DNA: TGTGTCGGACTAGCGGCCAATGAGCAGTTCTTC.

This clonotype was seen repeatedly, ten times or more. The chain links TRBV5-1 to TRBJ2-3; possible D gene TRBD2, 6 bases. This CDR3 region has 15 residues. CDR1 and CDR2 from the germline V gene are SGHRS and YFSETQ. The V end was cut by 1 base, the J end by 2 bases, with 11 bases between. Here the CDR3 DNA reads TGCGCCAGCAGCTTGCATAGCGGAGACACAGATACGCAGTATTTT. It specifies CASSLHSGDTDTQYF.

This clonotype has a count of ten or more. The chain employs TRBV20-1 and TRBJ2-7, with 11 positions matching TRBD1. There are 12 residues in the CDR3. Trimming at V came to 6 bases and at J to 4 bases, leaving 2 bases not matched to a gene. Germline CDR1 and CDR2: DFQATT and SNEGSKA (reference sequence). CDR3 DNA: TGCAGTGCCGGACAGGGGGCATACGAGCAGTACTTC. Translated, it gives CSAGQGAYEQYF.

Remarks on this clonotype: A junction end diverges from the germline sequence, so it may reflect a read error. Written as DNA, the CDR3 is TGTACCAGCAGTTTACAACTAGCGGTCTACGAGCAGTACTTC. Translating gives CTSSLQLAVYEQYF. The chain is built from TRBV12-3 or TRBV12-4 and TRBJ2-7; 8 positions agree with TRBD2. The CDR3 contains 14 residues.

This clonotype was seen a handful of times. CDR3 region: CSAPPGRRKETQYF. The CDR3 nucleotides are TGCAGTGCCCCTCCTGGGAGACGCAAAGAGACCCAGTACTTC. The genes are TRBV20-1 and TRBJ2-7; TRBD2 might be the D (5 bases). Matching the DNA end better, TRBJ2-5 makes the J call doubtful. CDR1 and CDR2 (germline): DFQATT, SNEGSKA (reference sequence). This CDR3 spans 14 amino acids.